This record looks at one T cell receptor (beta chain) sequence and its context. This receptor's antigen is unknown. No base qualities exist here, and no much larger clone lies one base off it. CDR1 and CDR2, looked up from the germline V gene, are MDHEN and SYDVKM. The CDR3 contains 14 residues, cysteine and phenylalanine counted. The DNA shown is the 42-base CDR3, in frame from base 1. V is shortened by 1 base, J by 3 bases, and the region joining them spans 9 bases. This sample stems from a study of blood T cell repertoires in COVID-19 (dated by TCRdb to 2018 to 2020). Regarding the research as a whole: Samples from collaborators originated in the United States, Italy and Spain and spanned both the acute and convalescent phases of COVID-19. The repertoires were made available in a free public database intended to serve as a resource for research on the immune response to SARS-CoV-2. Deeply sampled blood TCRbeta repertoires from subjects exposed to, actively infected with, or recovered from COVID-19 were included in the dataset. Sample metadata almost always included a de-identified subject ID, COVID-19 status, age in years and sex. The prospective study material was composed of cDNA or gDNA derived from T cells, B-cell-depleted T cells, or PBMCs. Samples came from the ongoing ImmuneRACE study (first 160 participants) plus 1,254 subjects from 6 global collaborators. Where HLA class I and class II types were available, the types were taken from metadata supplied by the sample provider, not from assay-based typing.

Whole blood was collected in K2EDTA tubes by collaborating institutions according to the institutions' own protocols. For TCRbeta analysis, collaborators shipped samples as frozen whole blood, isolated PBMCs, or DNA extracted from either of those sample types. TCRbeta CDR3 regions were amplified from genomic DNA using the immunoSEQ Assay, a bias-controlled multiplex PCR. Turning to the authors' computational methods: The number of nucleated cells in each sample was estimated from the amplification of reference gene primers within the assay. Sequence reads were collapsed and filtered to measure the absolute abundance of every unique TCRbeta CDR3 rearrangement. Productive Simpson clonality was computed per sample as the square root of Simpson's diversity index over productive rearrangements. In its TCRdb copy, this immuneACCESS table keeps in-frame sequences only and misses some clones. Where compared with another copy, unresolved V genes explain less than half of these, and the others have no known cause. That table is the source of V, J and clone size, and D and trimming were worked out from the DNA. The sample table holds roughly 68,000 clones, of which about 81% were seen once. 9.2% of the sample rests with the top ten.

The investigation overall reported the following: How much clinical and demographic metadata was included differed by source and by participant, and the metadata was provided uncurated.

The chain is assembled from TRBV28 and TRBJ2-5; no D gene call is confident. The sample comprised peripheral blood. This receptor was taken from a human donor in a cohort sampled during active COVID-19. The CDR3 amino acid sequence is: CASSLFTRKETQYF. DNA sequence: TGTGCCAGCAGTTTATTCACGAGAAAAGAGACCCAGTACTTC. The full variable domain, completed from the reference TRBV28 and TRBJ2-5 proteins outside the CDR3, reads DVKVTQSSRYLVKRTGEKVFLECVQDMDHENMFWYRQDPGLGLRLIYFSYDVKMKEKGDIPEGYSVSREKKERFSLILESASTNQTSMYLCASSLFTRKETQYFGPGTRLLVL.